These T cell receptor beta chains were read from a single sample in a study of cytomegalovirus exposure and HLA in healthy donors. The protocol was immunoSEQ multiplex PCR, while the TCRdb copy is restricted to in-frame clones and leaves out a portion. The top ten hold 2.5% of the sample, which has almost 85,000 clones, around four fifths seen once. Sequencing was performed on PBMCs. Every receptor here comes from a male donor in good health and CMV-seropositive. The CDR3 runs from the conserved cysteine through the conserved F or W. The order of the fields is J gene, V gene, D gene, clone size, CDR3 protein, CDR3 DNA. The D gene is left open where the match is weak. Clone size, where shown, is once, few, many, or a class for clones that have expanded.

TRBJ1-2 | TRBV6-5 | . | . | CASSYSGGSTGYTF | TGTGCCAGCAGTTACTCCGGAGGGTCCACTGGCTACACCTTC
TRBJ2-7 | TRBV10-1 | . | once | CASSERESYEQYF | TGCGCCAGCAGTGAGCGGGAGAGCTACGAGCAGTACTTC
TRBJ2-1 | TRBV28 | TRBD2 | many | CASGEGLAGERDEQFF | TGTGCCAGCGGGGAGGGACTAGCGGGAGAGCGCGATGAGCAGTTCTTC
TRBJ1-1 | TRBV6-6 | TRBD1 | . | CASSFGTGVSTEAFF | TGTGCCAGCAGTTTCGGGACAGGGGTTAGCACTGAAGCTTTCTTT
TRBJ1-1 | TRBV5-1 | . | . | CASSLSPLNTEAFF | TGCGCCAGCAGCTTAAGCCCACTGAACACTGAAGCTTTCTTT
TRBJ2-5 | TRBV7-6 | TRBD2 | . | CASSSIAGVGETQYF | TGTGCCAGCAGCTCCATAGCGGGAGTCGGAGAGACCCAGTACTTC
TRBJ1-1 | TRBV28 | . | . | CASRRQVMNTEAFF | TGTGCCAGCAGAAGACAGGTCATGAACACTGAAGCTTTCTTT
TRBJ1-5 | TRBV7-9 | . | few | CASSSGVRPQHF | TGTGCCAGCAGCTCGGGGGTACGGCCCCAGCATTTT
TRBJ2-3 | TRBV29-1 | TRBD1 | . | CSVEDLDREIFTDTQYF | TGCAGCGTTGAAGATTTGGACAGGGAGATTTTTACAGATACGCAGTATTTT
TRBJ2-1 | TRBV27 | . | . | CASSLSTSTRGNEQFF | TGTGCCAGCAGTTTATCCACTAGCACGAGGGGAAATGAGCAGTTCTTC
TRBJ2-5 | TRBV5-6 | . | . | CASSLGGTELREQYF | TGTGCCAGCAGCTTGGGCGGGACAGAGCTTCGGGAGCAGTACTTC